The 7 T cell receptor beta chains reported below all come from one sample, sequenced in a study of blood T cell repertoires in COVID-19 (dated by TCRdb to 2018 to 2020). Libraries were constructed by the immunoSEQ multiplex PCR assay. The immuneACCESS repertoire file appears here via TCRdb, limited to in-frame rearrangements. These files lack a portion of the clones; in checked studies, under half of the deficit traces to unresolved V genes, and the cause of the others is not known. The sample yields some 89,000 clones; 81% were counted once. About 4% of the sample comes from the top ten. Sequenced input: peripheral blood. The receptors originated from a man in his fifties or sixties with acute or convalescent COVID-19.

The chain is built from TRBV28 and TRBJ2-3; 8 bases are a match to TRBD1. In germline, CDR1 is MDHEN, CDR2 SYDVKM. The V and J ends lost 4 bases and 1 base, in that order; junction bases with no gene match: 4. This CDR3 region has 15 residues. The DNA of the CDR3 is TGTGCCAGCAGTTCACCGGGACAGGGCACAGATACGCAGTATTTT. Amino acid sequence: CASSSPGQGTDTQYF.

The chain has TRBV7-2 and TRBJ2-5; 9 bases map to TRBD1. The germline CDR1 and CDR2 sequences are SGHTA and FQGNSA. V was clipped by 1 base and J by 0 bases; unmatched bases: 0. This CDR3 has 15 amino acids. The CDR3 region is CASSLGDRDQETQYF. CDR3 nucleotides: TGTGCCAGCAGCTTAGGGGACAGGGACCAAGAGACCCAGTACTTC.

The V call is TRBV5-1, the J call TRBJ2-7, with 11 bases aligning to TRBD1. Germline V gives CDR1 SGHRS, CDR2 YFSETQ. The ends lost 6 bases at V and 2 bases at J; junction bases unmatched: 10. The CDR3 has 16 residues. In nucleotides, the CDR3 is TGCGCCAGCACCCTGTACCCGGGACAGGGGGCCTACGAGCAGTACTTC. Protein sequence: CASTLYPGQGAYEQYF.

The chain carries TRBV29-1 and TRBJ1-2; a possible D gene is TRBD1 (6 bases). This CDR3 is 10 amino acids long. Germline loops: CDR1 SQVTM, CDR2 ANQGSEA. Trimming took off 4 bases at V and 13 bases at J, with 13 bases between the two ends. CDR3 sequence: CSVGLGGFTF. DNA of the CDR3: TGCAGCGTTGGTTTAGGGGGTTTCACCTTC.

This clone was recorded only once. The rearrangement uses TRBV19 and TRBJ2-1, with TRBD2 identical over 10 bases. The V segment lost 7 bases and the J segment 9 bases; nucleotides outside the gene matches: 6. The CDR3 has 13 residues. CDR1 is LNHDA and CDR2 is SQIVND in the germline V gene (reference sequence). The CDR3 sequence is CASTLAGAGEQFF. CDR3 coding DNA: TGTGCCAGTACCCTAGCGGGAGCGGGTGAGCAGTTCTTC.

The gene calls are TRBV11-3 and TRBJ1-1, with D hard to call. This CDR3 contains 12 residues. V lost 5 bases and J 1 base, leaving 5 bases between the germline ends. Germline V gene lookup returns CDR1 SGHNT and CDR2 YENEEA. CDR3 residues: CASSRRNTEAFF. CDR3 nucleotide sequence: TGTGCCAGCAGCCGCAGGAACACTGAAGCTTTCTTT. Filled out from reference TRBV11-3 and TRBJ1-1, the complete variable domain reads EAGVVQSPRYKIIEKKQPVAFWCNPISGHNTLYWYLQNLGQGPELLIRYENEEAVDDSQLPKDRFSAERLKGVDSTLKIQPAELGDSAVYLCASSRRNTEAFFGQGTRLTVV.

V and J are TRBV5-4 and TRBJ2-3, with D tentatively TRBD2 (5 bases). V was pared by 4 bases and J by 4 bases, with 16 bases between. CDR3 length: 15 amino acids. Germline loops: CDR1 SGHNT, CDR2 YYREEE (reference sequence). CDR3 sequence: CASSERGLGPDTQYF. The CDR3 nucleotides are TGTGCCAGCAGCGAGCGCGGGTTGGGCCCAGATACGCAGTATTTT.